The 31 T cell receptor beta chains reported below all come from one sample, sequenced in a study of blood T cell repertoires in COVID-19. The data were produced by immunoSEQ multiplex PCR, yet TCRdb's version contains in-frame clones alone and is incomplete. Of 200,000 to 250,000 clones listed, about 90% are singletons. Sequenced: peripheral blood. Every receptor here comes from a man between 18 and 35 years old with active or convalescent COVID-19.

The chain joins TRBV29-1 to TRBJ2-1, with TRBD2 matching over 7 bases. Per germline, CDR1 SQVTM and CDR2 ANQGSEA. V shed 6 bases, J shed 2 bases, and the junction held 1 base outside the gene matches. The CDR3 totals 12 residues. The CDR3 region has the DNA TGCAGCGTCCGGGAGGCCTACAATGAGCAGTTCTTC. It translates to CSVREAYNEQFF.

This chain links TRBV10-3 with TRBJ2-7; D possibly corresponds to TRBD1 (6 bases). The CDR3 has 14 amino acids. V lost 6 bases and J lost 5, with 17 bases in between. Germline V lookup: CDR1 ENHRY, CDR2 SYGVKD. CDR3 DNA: TGTGCCATCAGGACAGGTTTACAGAAGGACGAGCAGTACTTC. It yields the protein CAIRTGLQKDEQYF.

DNA of the CDR3: TGTGCCAGCAGCCAATTTGGGACAGGAACCTCTGGGGCCAACGTCCTGACTTTC. Its protein product is CASSQFGTGTSGANVLTF. The chain uses TRBV3-1 (or the pseudogene TRBV3-2) and TRBJ2-6; 8 bases match TRBD1. Germline trimming cut 2 bases from V and 0 bases from J; bases unmatched to any gene: 6. From germline, CDR1 is LGHDT and CDR2 YNNKEL (reference sequence). The CDR3 length is 18 residues.

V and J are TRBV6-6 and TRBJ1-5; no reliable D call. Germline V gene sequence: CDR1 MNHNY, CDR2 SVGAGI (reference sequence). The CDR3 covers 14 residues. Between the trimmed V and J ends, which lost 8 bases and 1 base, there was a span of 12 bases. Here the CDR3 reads CASHQTESNQPQHF. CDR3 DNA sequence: TGTGCCAGCCACCAGACGGAGAGCAATCAGCCCCAGCATTTT.

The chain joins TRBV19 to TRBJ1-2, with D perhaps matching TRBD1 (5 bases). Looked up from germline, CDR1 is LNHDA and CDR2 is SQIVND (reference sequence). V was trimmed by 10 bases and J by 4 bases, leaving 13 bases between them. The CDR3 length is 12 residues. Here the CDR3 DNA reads TGTGCCACAAACGGGGGAGGCTATGGCTACACCTTC. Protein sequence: CATNGGGYGYTF.

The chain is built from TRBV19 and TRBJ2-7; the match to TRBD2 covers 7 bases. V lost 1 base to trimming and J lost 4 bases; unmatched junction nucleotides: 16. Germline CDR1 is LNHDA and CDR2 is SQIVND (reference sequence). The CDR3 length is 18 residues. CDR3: CASSIVGGKNTPQYEQYF. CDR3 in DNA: TGTGCCAGTAGTATAGTGGGGGGGAAGAATACCCCACAATACGAGCAGTACTTC.

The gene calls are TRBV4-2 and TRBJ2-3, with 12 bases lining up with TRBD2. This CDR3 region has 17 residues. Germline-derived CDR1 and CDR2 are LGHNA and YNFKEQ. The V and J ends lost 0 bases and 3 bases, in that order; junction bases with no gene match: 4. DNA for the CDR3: TGTGCCAGCAGCCAAGATCTACTAGCGGGAGGAACAGATACGCAGTATTTT. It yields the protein CASSQDLLAGGTDTQYF.

CDR3 amino acids: CASSQGTAGGSPLHF. DNA of the CDR3: TGTGCCAGCAGCCAAGGGACAGCCGGGGGGTCACCCCTCCACTTT. The gene calls are TRBV14 and TRBJ1-6; tentatively, D is TRBD1 (6 bases). The V end was cut by 1 base, the J end by 10 bases, with 14 bases between. Germline CDR1 and CDR2: SGHDN and FVKESK. The CDR3 is 15 amino acids.

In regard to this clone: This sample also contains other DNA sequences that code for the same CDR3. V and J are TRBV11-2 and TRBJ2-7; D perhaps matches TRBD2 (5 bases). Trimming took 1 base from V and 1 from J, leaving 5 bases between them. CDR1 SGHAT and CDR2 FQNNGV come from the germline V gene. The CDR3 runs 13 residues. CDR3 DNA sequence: TGTGCCAGCAGCTTAGCGGGATCCTACGAGCAGTACTTC. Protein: CASSLAGSYEQYF. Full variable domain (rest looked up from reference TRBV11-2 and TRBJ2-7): EAGVAQSPRYKIIEKRQSVAFWCNPISGHATLYWYQQILGQGPKLLIQFQNNGVVDDSQLPKDRFSAERLKGVDSTLKIQPAKLEDSAVYLCASSLAGSYEQYFGPGTRLTVT.

CDR3 sequence: CASSPGDSYYEQYF. DNA for the CDR3: TGTGCCAGTAGTCCGGGGGACTCCTACTACGAGCAGTACTTC. The gene calls are TRBV19 and TRBJ2-7, with D possibly being TRBD2 (6 bases). Germline V CDR1 and CDR2: LNHDA, SQIVND (reference sequence). The CDR3 loop spans 14 amino acids. V dropped 5 bases and J dropped 3 bases, with 14 bases sitting between them.

The CDR3 sequence is CASSVRWENYNEQFF. CDR3 coding DNA: TGTGCCAGCAGCGTCAGATGGGAGAACTACAATGAGCAGTTCTTC. This chain connects TRBV9 to TRBJ2-1; possible D gene TRBD2, 5 bases. V was cut by 2 bases and J by 3 bases, with 12 bases left in between. The CDR3 is made up of 15 amino acids. Per germline, CDR1 SGDLS and CDR2 YYNGEE.

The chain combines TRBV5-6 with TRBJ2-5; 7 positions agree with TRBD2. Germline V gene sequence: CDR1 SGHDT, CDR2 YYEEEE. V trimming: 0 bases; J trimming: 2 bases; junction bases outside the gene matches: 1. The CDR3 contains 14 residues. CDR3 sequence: CASSLGLAQETQYF. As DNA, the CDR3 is TGTGCCAGCAGCTTGGGACTAGCTCAAGAGACCCAGTACTTC.

The CDR3, as DNA: TGCGCCAGCAGCTCCGATAAAACAGGTATGAACACTGAAGCTTTCTTT. Encoded protein: CASSSDKTGMNTEAFF. The chain links TRBV5-1 to TRBJ1-1; TRBD1 might be the D (5 bases). Germline CDR1 reads SGHRS; CDR2 reads YFSETQ. The CDR3 length is 16 residues. Between the trimmed V and J ends, which lost 3 bases and 0 bases, there was a span of 15 bases. Full variable domain (missing parts from reference TRBV5-1 and TRBJ1-1): KAGVTQTPRYLIKTRGQQVTLSCSPISGHRSVSWYQQTPGQGLQFLFEYFSETQRNKGNFPGRFSGRQFSNSRSEMNVSTLELGDSALYLCASSSDKTGMNTEAFFGQGTRLTVV.

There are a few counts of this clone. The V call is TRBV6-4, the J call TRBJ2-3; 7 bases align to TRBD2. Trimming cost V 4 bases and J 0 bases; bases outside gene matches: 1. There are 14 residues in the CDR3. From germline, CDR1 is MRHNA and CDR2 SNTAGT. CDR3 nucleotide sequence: TGTGCCAGCAGTGGCGGGGGAAGCACAGATACGCAGTATTTT. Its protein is CASSGGGSTDTQYF.

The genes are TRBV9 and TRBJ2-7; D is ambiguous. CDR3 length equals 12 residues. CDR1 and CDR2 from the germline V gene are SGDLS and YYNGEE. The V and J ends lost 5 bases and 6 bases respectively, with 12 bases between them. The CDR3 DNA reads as TGTGCCAGCAGTCCCTCCACTCCCGAGCAGTACTTC. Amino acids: CASSPSTPEQYF.

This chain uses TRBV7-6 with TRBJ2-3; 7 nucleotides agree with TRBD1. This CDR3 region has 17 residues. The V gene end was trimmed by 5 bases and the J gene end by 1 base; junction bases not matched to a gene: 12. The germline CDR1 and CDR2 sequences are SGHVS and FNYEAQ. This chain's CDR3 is CASSQRKRDSRTDTQYF. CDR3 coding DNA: TGTGCCAGCAGCCAACGAAAAAGGGACAGTCGCACAGATACGCAGTATTTT.

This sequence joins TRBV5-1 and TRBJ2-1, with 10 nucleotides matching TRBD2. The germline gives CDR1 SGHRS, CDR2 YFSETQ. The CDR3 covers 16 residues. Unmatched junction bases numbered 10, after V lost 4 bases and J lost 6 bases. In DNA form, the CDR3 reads TGCGCCAGCAGCCCCCGCCCTCAGCGGGAGGGCAATGAGCAGTTCTTC. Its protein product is CASSPRPQREGNEQFF.

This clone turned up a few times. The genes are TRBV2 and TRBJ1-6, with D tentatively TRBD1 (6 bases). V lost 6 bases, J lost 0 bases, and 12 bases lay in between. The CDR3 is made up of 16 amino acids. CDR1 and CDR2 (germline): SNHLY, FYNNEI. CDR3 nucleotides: TGTGCCAGCAGGGATACAGGGATCTCCTATAATTCACCCCTCCACTTT. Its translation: CASRDTGISYNSPLHF. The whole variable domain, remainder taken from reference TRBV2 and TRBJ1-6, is EPEVTQTPSHQVTQMGQEVILRCVPISNHLYFYWYRQILGQKVEFLVSFYNNEISEKSEIFDDQFSVERPDGSNFTLKIRSTKLEDSAMYFCASRDTGISYNSPLHFGNGTRLTVT.

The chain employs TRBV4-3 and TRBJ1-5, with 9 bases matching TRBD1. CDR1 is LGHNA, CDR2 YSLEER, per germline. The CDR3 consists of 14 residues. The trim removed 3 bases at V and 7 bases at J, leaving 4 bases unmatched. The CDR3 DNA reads TGCGCCAGCAGCCAGACAGGGGGGCACCAGCCCCAGCATTTT. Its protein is CASSQTGGHQPQHF.

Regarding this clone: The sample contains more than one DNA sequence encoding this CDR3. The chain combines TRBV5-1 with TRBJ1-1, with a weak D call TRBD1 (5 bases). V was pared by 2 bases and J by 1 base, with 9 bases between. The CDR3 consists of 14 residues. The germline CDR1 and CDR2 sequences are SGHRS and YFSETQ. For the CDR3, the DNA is TGCGCCAGCAGCTTCGGGCAGGGGAACACTGAAGCTTTCTTT. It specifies CASSFGQGNTEAFF.

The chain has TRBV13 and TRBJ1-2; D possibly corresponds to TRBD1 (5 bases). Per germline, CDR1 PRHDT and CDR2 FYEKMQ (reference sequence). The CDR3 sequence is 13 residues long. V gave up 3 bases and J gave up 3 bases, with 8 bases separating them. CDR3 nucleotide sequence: TGTGCCAGCAGCTTTCCGGGGGACTATGGCTACACCTTC. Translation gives CASSFPGDYGYTF.

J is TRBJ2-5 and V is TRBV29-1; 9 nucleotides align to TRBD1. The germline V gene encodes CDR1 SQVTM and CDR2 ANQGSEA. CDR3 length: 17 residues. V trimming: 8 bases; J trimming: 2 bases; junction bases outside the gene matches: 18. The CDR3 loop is CSPVFFGTGNAQETQYF. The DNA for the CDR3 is TGCAGCCCCGTATTTTTTGGGACAGGGAACGCACAAGAGACCCAGTACTTC. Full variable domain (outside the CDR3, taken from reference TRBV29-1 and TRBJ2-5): SAVISQKPSRDICQRGTSLTIQCQVDSQVTMMFWYRQQPGQSLTLIATANQGSEATYESGFVIDKFPISRPNLTFSTLTVSNMSPEDSSIYLCSPVFFGTGNAQETQYFGPGTRLLVL.

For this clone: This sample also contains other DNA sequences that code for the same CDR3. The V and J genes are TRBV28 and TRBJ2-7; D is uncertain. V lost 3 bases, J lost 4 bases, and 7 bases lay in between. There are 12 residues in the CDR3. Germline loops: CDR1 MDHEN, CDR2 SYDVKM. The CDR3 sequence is CASSLPGYEQYF. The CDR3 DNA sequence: TGTGCCAGCAGTTTGCCGGGTTACGAGCAGTACTTC.

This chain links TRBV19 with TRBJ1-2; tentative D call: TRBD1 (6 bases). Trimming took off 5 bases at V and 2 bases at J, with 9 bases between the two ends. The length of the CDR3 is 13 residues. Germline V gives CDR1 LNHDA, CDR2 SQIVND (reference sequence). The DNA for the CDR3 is TGTGCCAGTAGTCTCGGACAGAACTATGGCTACACCTTC. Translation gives CASSLGQNYGYTF. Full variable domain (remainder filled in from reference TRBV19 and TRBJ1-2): DGGITQSPKYLFRKEGQNVTLSCEQNLNHDAMYWYRQDPGQGLRLIYYSQIVNDFQKGDIAEGYSVSREKKESFPLTVTSAQKNPTAFYLCASSLGQNYGYTFGSGTRLTVV.

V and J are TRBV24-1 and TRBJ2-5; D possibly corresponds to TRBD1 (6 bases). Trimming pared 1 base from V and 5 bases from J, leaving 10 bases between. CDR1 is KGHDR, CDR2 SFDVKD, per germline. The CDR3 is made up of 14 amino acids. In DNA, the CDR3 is TGTGCCACCAGTGATTTAGGGCAGGGGGAGACCCAGTACTTC. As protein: CATSDLGQGETQYF.

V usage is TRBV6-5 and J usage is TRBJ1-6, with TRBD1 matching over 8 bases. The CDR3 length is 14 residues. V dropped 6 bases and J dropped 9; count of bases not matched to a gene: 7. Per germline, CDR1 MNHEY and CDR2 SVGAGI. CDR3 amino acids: CASRRGTGFSPLHF. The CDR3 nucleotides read TGTGCCAGCAGACGGGGGACAGGCTTTTCACCCCTCCACTTT.

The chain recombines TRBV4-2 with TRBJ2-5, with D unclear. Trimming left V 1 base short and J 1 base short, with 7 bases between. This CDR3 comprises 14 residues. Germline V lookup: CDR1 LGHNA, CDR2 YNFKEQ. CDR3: CASSQAPRQETQYF. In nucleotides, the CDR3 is TGTGCCAGCAGCCAAGCTCCCCGCCAAGAGACCCAGTACTTC.

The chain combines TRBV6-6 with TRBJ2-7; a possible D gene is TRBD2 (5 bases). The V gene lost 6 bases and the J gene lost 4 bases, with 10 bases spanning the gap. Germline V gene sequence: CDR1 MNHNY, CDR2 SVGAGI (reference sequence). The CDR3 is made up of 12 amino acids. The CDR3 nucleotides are TGTGCCAGCAGCCCGGGGATTTACGAGCAGTACTTC. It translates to CASSPGIYEQYF.

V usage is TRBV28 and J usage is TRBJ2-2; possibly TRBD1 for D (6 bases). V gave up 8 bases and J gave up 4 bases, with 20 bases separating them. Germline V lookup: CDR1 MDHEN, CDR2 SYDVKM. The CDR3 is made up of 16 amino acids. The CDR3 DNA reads TGTGCCAGCCTAAGGGGGAACCCCCTGTCCACCGGGGAGCTGTTTTTT. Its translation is CASLRGNPLSTGELFF. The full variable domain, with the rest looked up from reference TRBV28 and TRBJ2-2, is DVKVTQSSRYLVKRTGEKVFLECVQDMDHENMFWYRQDPGLGLRLIYFSYDVKMKEKGDIPEGYSVSREKKERFSLILESASTNQTSMYLCASLRGNPLSTGELFFGEGSRLTVL.

The CDR3 nucleotides are TGTGCCAGCACCCTGCTAAGGCAGGGGAATGGGGGAGTTGGCTACACCTTC. This sequence encodes CASTLLRQGNGGVGYTF. The chain employs TRBV28 and TRBJ1-2; TRBD1 might be the D (6 bases). Per the germline V gene, CDR1 is MDHEN and CDR2 is SYDVKM. Between the trimmed V and J ends, which lost 7 bases and 7 bases, there was a span of 28 bases. The length of the CDR3 is 17 residues.

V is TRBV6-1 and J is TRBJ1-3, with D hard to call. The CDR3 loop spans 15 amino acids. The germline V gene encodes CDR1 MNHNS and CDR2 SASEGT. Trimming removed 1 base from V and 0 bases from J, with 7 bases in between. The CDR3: CASSEVGSSGNTIYF. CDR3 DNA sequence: TGTGCCAGCAGTGAAGTGGGGAGCTCTGGAAACACCATATATTTT.